The 26 T cell receptor beta chains below all came from one sample that was sequenced in a study of blood T cell dynamics during melanoma immunotherapy (dated by TCRdb to about 2020). Library preparation was by the immunoSEQ multiplex PCR assay. TCRdb mirrors the immuneACCESS table, restricted to in-frame sequences. Some clones are absent from its copies; in checked studies, under half trace to an unresolved V gene, and the reason for the others is unknown. The sample records approximately 20,000 clones, 70% to 90% of which are singletons. Approximately 8% of the sample comes from the top ten. The intended sense of this specimen's time point label: week 3, after first cycle of checkpoint inhibitor. Material: blood, obtained from a patient treated with checkpoint blockade. These receptors were collected from a human donor with melanoma.

The J gene is TRBJ2-2, the V gene TRBV28; D may be TRBD1 (6 bases). The ends were cut back, 5 bases at V and 2 bases at J, with 18 bases in the middle. The CDR3 totals 17 residues. Germline CDR1 and CDR2: MDHEN and SYDVKM. This chain's CDR3 is CASSPYLGGSNTGELFF. In DNA, the CDR3 is TGTGCCAGCAGTCCATATTTAGGGGGTTCCAACACCGGGGAGCTGTTTTTT.

The chain carries TRBV7-2 and TRBJ2-1, with 7 bases lining up with TRBD1. With V trimmed by 5 bases and J by 2 bases, 3 bases remained unmatched. CDR1 SGHTA and CDR2 FQGNSA come from the germline V gene. The CDR3 has 14 amino acids. CDR3 bases: TGTGCCAGCAGCCCGGGACAGCCCTACAATGAGCAGTTCTTC. As protein: CASSPGQPYNEQFF.

This sequence joins TRBV6-1 and TRBJ1-2; no firm D call. Trimming removed 3 bases from V and 3 bases from J, with 8 bases in between. Germline CDR1 MNHNS, CDR2 SASEGT. The CDR3 consists of 13 residues. Here the CDR3 reads CASSDVQYYGYTF. The CDR3 coding sequence is TGTGCCAGCAGTGACGTCCAGTACTATGGCTACACCTTC.

This clone has just a few counts. V usage is TRBV6-6 and J usage is TRBJ1-4; TRBD1 matches 8 bases. The germline V gene encodes CDR1 MNHNY and CDR2 SVGAGI (reference sequence). The CDR3 loop spans 14 amino acids. The V segment lost 7 bases and the J segment 8 bases; nucleotides outside the gene matches: 9. CDR3 nucleotides: TGTGCCAGCAACCCCGGACAGGGACGGGAAAAACTGTTTTTT. It is translated as CASNPGQGREKLFF.

The rearrangement uses TRBV5-6 and TRBJ2-7; no definite D call. V was trimmed by 4 bases and J by 0 bases, leaving 17 bases between them. The CDR3 is made up of 16 amino acids. Germline V gives CDR1 SGHDT, CDR2 YYEEEE. The CDR3 bases are TGTGCCAGCAGCCGTGAGCCCAGGTTCAGCTCCTACGAGCAGTACTTC. It yields the protein CASSREPRFSSYEQYF.

V usage is TRBV28 and J usage is TRBJ2-5; maybe TRBD2 (6 bases). CDR3 length: 15 residues. Germline CDR1 reads MDHEN; CDR2 reads SYDVKM. Deletions cut 6 bases from V and 5 bases from J, with 19 bases between. CDR3 region: CASRDWGTGVETQYF. The CDR3 nucleotides read TGTGCCAGCAGAGACTGGGGGACTGGTGTGGAGACCCAGTACTTC. Combining the CDR3 with reference TRBV28 and TRBJ2-5 gives the whole variable domain DVKVTQSSRYLVKRTGEKVFLECVQDMDHENMFWYRQDPGLGLRLIYFSYDVKMKEKGDIPEGYSVSREKKERFSLILESASTNQTSMYLCASRDWGTGVETQYFGPGTRLLVL.

The chain has TRBV28 and TRBJ2-7; 11 bases line up with TRBD2. This CDR3 comprises 14 residues. Germline V gene lookup returns CDR1 MDHEN and CDR2 SYDVKM. J lost 6 bases, V lost 3 bases, and 4 bases had no gene match. CDR3 region: CASSFLAGGSEQYF. DNA for the CDR3: TGTGCCAGCAGTTTCCTAGCGGGAGGTTCCGAGCAGTACTTC. Full variable domain (remainder filled in from reference TRBV28 and TRBJ2-7): DVKVTQSSRYLVKRTGEKVFLECVQDMDHENMFWYRQDPGLGLRLIYFSYDVKMKEKGDIPEGYSVSREKKERFSLILESASTNQTSMYLCASSFLAGGSEQYFGPGTRLTVT.

The V and J genes are TRBV11-2 and TRBJ2-7; TRBD1 might be the D (5 bases). Trimming took off 5 bases at V and 2 bases at J, with 7 bases between the two ends. Germline V gives CDR1 SGHAT, CDR2 FQNNGV. This CDR3 contains 12 residues. CDR3 in DNA: TGTGCCAGCAGCCTGACAGCCTACGAGCAGTACTTC. Residues: CASSLTAYEQYF.

The chain has TRBV19 and TRBJ2-5; D might be TRBD2 (6 bases). The assigned J gene may be wrong: the sequence end matches TRBJ2-7 better. The CDR3 contains 15 residues. CDR1 and CDR2 from the germline V gene are LNHDA and SQIVND (reference sequence). CDR3 sequence: CASSPLPGVTYEQYF. The CDR3 DNA reads as TGTGCCAGTAGTCCTCTCCCGGGGGTAACCTACGAGCAGTACTTC.

This clone came up a few times. V is TRBV2 and J is TRBJ2-7, with 7 bases lining up with TRBD1. The ends lost 6 bases at V and 3 bases at J; junction bases unmatched: 14. Germline V lookup: CDR1 SNHLY, CDR2 FYNNEI. The CDR3 extends over 16 amino acids. The CDR3 region has the DNA TGTGCCAGCAGCTTAGACAGGGAATGGTCTAGCTACGAGCAGTACTTC. This gives the protein CASSLDREWSSYEQYF. Full variable domain (rest looked up from reference TRBV2 and TRBJ2-7): EPEVTQTPSHQVTQMGQEVILRCVPISNHLYFYWYRQILGQKVEFLVSFYNNEISEKSEIFDDQFSVERPDGSNFTLKIRSTKLEDSAMYFCASSLDREWSSYEQYFGPGTRLTVT.

The genes are TRBV19 and TRBJ2-2; 8 nucleotides line up with TRBD2. CDR1 is LNHDA, CDR2 SQIVND, per germline (reference sequence). The CDR3 covers 16 residues. The V and J ends lost 3 bases and 5 bases, in that order; junction bases with no gene match: 8. Here the CDR3 DNA reads TGTGCCAGTAGTATCCCCAGCGGGAGTTTGACCGGGGAGCTGTTTTTT. Protein sequence: CASSIPSGSLTGELFF. Combining the CDR3 with reference TRBV19 and TRBJ2-2 gives the whole variable domain DGGITQSPKYLFRKEGQNVTLSCEQNLNHDAMYWYRQDPGQGLRLIYYSQIVNDFQKGDIAEGYSVSREKKESFPLTVTSAQKNPTAFYLCASSIPSGSLTGELFFGEGSRLTVL.

The chain employs TRBV28 and TRBJ2-5, with D perhaps TRBD1 (6 bases). Germline CDR1 reads MDHEN; CDR2 reads SYDVKM. This CDR3 is 16 amino acids long. The V gene lost 2 bases and the J gene lost 1 base, with 14 bases spanning the gap. CDR3 region: CASSLSRGGRQETQYF. For the CDR3, the DNA is TGTGCCAGCAGTTTAAGTCGAGGGGGACGCCAAGAGACCCAGTACTTC.

The chain has TRBV5-1 and TRBJ2-1; a weak D match, TRBD2 (5 bases). Per germline, CDR1 SGHRS and CDR2 YFSETQ. The V and J ends lost 3 bases and 6 bases respectively, with 10 bases between them. The CDR3 runs 13 residues. The CDR3 here is CASSWTSSNEQFF. In DNA form, the CDR3 reads TGCGCCAGCAGCTGGACTTCGAGCAATGAGCAGTTCTTC.

The chain links TRBV29-1 to TRBJ1-2, with 7 bases identical to TRBD1. Germline CDR1 and CDR2: SQVTM and ANQGSEA. V trimming: 4 bases; J trimming: 6 bases; junction bases outside the gene matches: 11. This CDR3 has 14 residues. The CDR3 DNA sequence: TGCAGCGTTGTTTCCCGGGGACAGATAGATGGCTACACCTTC. Protein sequence: CSVVSRGQIDGYTF.

This chain uses TRBV5-1 with TRBJ1-2, with 8 nucleotides matching TRBD1. Germline loops: CDR1 SGHRS, CDR2 YFSETQ. CDR3 length equals 12 residues. The V and J ends lost 4 bases and 8 bases, in that order; junction bases with no gene match: 4. The CDR3 DNA is TGCGCCAGCAGCGGACAGGGTTTCGGCTACACCTTC. Protein product: CASSGQGFGYTF.

The chain carries TRBV7-8 and TRBJ2-7; no reliable D call. Trimming stripped 3 bases from V and 2 bases from J, with 8 bases between. Germline V CDR1 and CDR2: SGHVS, FQNEAQ. The CDR3 spans 13 residues. Here the CDR3 DNA reads TGTGCCAGCAGCTTTCCCCCAACCTACGAGCAGTACTTC. Amino acid sequence: CASSFPPTYEQYF.

The rearrangement links TRBV5-4 to TRBJ2-3; D gene unclear. V lost 4 bases and J lost 6, with 9 bases in between. The V gene's germline CDR1 is SGHNT and CDR2 YYREEE (reference sequence). The CDR3 runs to 12 residues. As DNA, the CDR3 is TGTGCCAGCAGCCAAGGCCTGGATACGCAGTATTTT. It encodes CASSQGLDTQYF.

V usage is TRBV15 and J usage is TRBJ2-7; D might be TRBD1 (6 bases). Germline-derived CDR1 and CDR2 are LNHNV and YYDKDF (reference sequence). V dropped 0 bases and J dropped 0 bases, with 6 bases sitting between them. The CDR3 length is 14 residues. The DNA of the CDR3 is TGTGCCACCAGCAGAGACAGGGGCTCCTACGAGCAGTACTTC. Protein product: CATSRDRGSYEQYF.

The genes are TRBV4-2 and TRBJ1-2; no firm D call. Germline CDR1 and CDR2: LGHNA and YNFKEQ. CDR3 size: 13 residues. V was shortened by 0 bases and J by 5 bases, with 7 bases between the two germline ends. Written as DNA, the CDR3 is TGTGCCAGCAGCCAAGATTTACAGTATGGCTACACCTTC. It encodes CASSQDLQYGYTF.

This rearrangement joins TRBV7-8 to TRBJ2-4, with 10 bases identical to TRBD1. Germline CDR1 SGHVS, CDR2 FQNEAQ. The J segment lost 6 bases and the V segment lost 5 bases, leaving 7 bases of the junction unmatched. The CDR3 contains 15 residues. The CDR3 bases are TGTGCCAGCAGCGGGGGACAGGGGAAGTCAAACATTCAGTACTTC. This translates into CASSGGQGKSNIQYF.

The chain recombines TRBV7-7 with TRBJ2-5; D is unclear. The V gene's germline CDR1 is SSHAT and CDR2 FNYEAQ (reference sequence). The CDR3 is 13 residues long. V was cut by 2 bases and J by 4 bases, with 8 bases left in between. The CDR3, as DNA: TGTGCCAGCAGCTTAAACTATGCAGAGACCCAGTACTTC. Translation: CASSLNYAETQYF.

For this clone: Germline is not matched at one junction end, which may reflect a read error. V and J are TRBV27 and TRBJ1-3; a weak D match, TRBD1 (6 bases). This CDR3 contains 14 residues. Germline V CDR1 and CDR2: MNHEY, SMNVEV (reference sequence). The CDR3 nucleotides read TGTGTCAGCAGTTTAGGGGGCTCTGGAAACACCATATATTTT. This encodes CVSSLGGSGNTIYF.

The J gene is TRBJ2-5, the V gene TRBV6-5; D may match TRBD1 or TRBD2 (5 bases each). Trimming left V 3 bases short and J 4 bases short, with 12 bases between. The CDR3 totals 14 residues. Germline V gives CDR1 MNHEY, CDR2 SVGAGI. CDR3 DNA: TGTGCCAGCAGTTATGACAGTGGAGGAGAGACCCAGTACTTC. Its translation: CASSYDSGGETQYF.

This clone was observed once. J is TRBJ1-1 and V is TRBV7-2; D is unclear. Germline CDR1 is SGHTA and CDR2 is FQGNSA. The CDR3 has 13 residues. Trimming removed 1 base from V and 3 bases from J, with 6 bases in between. The CDR3 DNA reads TGTGCCAGCAGCTTAGGGGTAGACACTGAAGCTTTCTTT. This codes for CASSLGVDTEAFF.

This clone appeared a single time. V is TRBV7-2 and J is TRBJ1-1; D unresolved. The CDR3 runs 14 residues. CDR1 SGHTA and CDR2 FQGNSA come from the germline V gene. Trimming removed 5 bases from V and 0 bases from J, with 10 bases in between. CDR3 in amino acids: CASSLRALNTEAFF. CDR3 sequence (DNA): TGTGCCAGCAGCCTCCGGGCCTTGAACACTGAAGCTTTCTTT.

The rearrangement uses TRBV7-2 and TRBJ2-1, with TRBD2 matching 11 bases. This CDR3 has 15 amino acids. Germline V gene sequence: CDR1 SGHTA, CDR2 FQGNSA. V shed 4 bases, J shed 4 bases, and the junction held 3 bases outside the gene matches. The CDR3 loop is CASSYTSGGYNEQFF. CDR3 coding DNA: TGTGCCAGCAGCTATACTAGCGGGGGATACAATGAGCAGTTCTTC.